Listed here is a single TCR beta chain. What it binds is not known. Germline-derived CDR1 and CDR2 are SGDLS and YYNGEE. Trimming cost V 0 bases and J 2 bases, with 8 bases left between them. The CDR3 is 14 residues long. The sequenced target, TCR beta, came from blood CD8+ and CD4+ T cells. While CD8+ and CD4+ T cells were isolated negatively, TEMRA cells were enriched by FACS. RNA in amounts of about 0.45 to 1 ug was reverse transcribed with random hexamers. An immunoSEQ multiplex PCR amplified TCR beta CDR3 over 54 Vbeta and 13 Jbeta. MiXCR, applied by TCRdb to the immunoSEQ multiplex PCR reads, yields one record per CDR3 protein. This table has about 300,000 distinct CDR3 sequences, 89% appearing once. The data were taken from a study of CD8 T cells in Susac syndrome. The study's findings and limits: The authors acknowledged that their TCR sequencing and HLA analysis involved a relatively small number of individuals.

The chain is built from TRBV9 and TRBJ1-1; D unclear. This TCR was recovered from a human donor with multiple sclerosis. Sequencing was done on a sample of CD8+ T cells from PBMCs. The CDR3 region has the DNA TGTGCCAGCAGCGTAGGTTCGGATAACACTGAAGCTTTCTTT. This encodes CASSVGSDNTEAFF. The whole variable domain, remainder taken from reference TRBV9 and TRBJ1-1, is DSGVTQTPKHLITATGQRVTLRCSPRSGDLSVYWYQQSLDQGLQFLIQYYNGEERAKGNILERFSAQQFPDLHSELNLSSLELGDSALYFCASSVGSDNTEAFFGQGTRLTVV.